This TCR beta chain was recovered during a study of neurological immune-mediated disorders. Study-wide findings and caveats: Falling below healthy controls, multiple sclerosis showed the least TCR clonal expansion, while HTLV-1-associated myelopathy showed the most.

CDR3 length: 14 residues. V was cut by 2 bases and J by 3 bases, with 11 bases left in between. Germline V lookup: CDR1 SGHVS, CDR2 FNYEAQ. Sequencing of 15-18 subjects in each run yielded over 200 million TCR-beta sequences. TCRdb re-called the 5' RACE reads through MiXCR, storing one row per CDR3 protein. The table lists tens of thousands of distinct CDR3 sequences, approximately 11% of them singletons. Described time point: longitudinal time-point 1 (baseline). This clonotype has at least ten counts. Its cognate antigen is unknown. The source material was PBMCs. The sequence was obtained from a male donor with HTLV-1-associated myelopathy (HAM/TSP). The J gene is TRBJ2-7, the V gene TRBV7-6, with D maybe TRBD1 (6 bases). The CDR3 sequence is CASSLQGNFYEQYF. The CDR3 DNA reads as TGTGCCAGCAGCTTACAGGGGAATTTCTACGAGCAGTACTTC.